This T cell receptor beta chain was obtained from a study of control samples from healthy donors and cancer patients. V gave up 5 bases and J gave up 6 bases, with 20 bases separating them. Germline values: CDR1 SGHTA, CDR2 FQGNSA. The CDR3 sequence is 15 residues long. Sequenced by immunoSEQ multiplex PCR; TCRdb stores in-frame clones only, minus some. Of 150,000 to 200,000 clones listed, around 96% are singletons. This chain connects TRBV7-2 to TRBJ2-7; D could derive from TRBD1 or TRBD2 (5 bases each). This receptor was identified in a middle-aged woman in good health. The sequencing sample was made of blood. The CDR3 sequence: CASSPSGARGSEQYF. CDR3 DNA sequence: TGTGCCAGCAGCCCGTCCGGGGCTAGGGGCAGCGAGCAGTACTTC.